This TCR beta chain was identified in a study of breast tumors, draining lymph nodes, adjacent tissues. The lymph nodes were axillary draining lymph nodes from breast cancer patients. This clonotype was observed at least ten times. What it binds is not known. TCRdb reprocessed the multiplex PCR reads with MiXCR, giving one entry per CDR3 protein. The data show fewer than 300,000 distinct CDR3 sequences, about 30% seen once. The V gene lost 1 base and the J gene lost 0 bases, with 11 bases spanning the gap. Germline CDR1 and CDR2: GTSNPN and SVGIG (reference sequence). This CDR3 has 15 residues. General observations from the study: Compared with basal-like, luminal-like tumors shared significantly more repertoire with nontumor tissue. Compared with lymph nodes, tumors were less diverse; compared with nontumor tissue, more.

Specimen: axillary lymph node tissue. The V gene is TRBV30, the J gene TRBJ2-3; D unresolved. The receptor was derived from a female donor with breast cancer. Some clones in this sample may be carry-over from other donors' samples. Here the CDR3 reads CAWSASTASTDTQYF. The CDR3, as DNA: TGTGCCTGGAGTGCGAGCACCGCTAGCACAGATACGCAGTATTTT. The whole variable domain, remainder taken from reference TRBV30 and TRBJ2-3, is SQTIHQWPATLVQPVGSPLSLECTVEGTSNPNLYWYRQAAGRGLQLLFYSVGIGQISSEVPQNLSASRPQDRQFILSSKKLLLSDSGFYLCAWSASTASTDTQYFGPGTRLTVL.